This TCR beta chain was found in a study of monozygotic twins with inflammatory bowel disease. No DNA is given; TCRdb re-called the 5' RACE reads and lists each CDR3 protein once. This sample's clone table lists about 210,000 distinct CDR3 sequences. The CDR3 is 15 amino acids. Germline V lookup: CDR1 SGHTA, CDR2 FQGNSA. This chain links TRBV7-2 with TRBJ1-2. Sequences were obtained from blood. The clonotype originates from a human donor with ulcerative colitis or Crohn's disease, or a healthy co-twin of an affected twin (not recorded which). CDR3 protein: CASSLGDQINYGYTF. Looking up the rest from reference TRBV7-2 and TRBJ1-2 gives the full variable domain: GAGVSQSPSNKVTEKGKDVELRCDPISGHTALYWYRQSLGQGLEFLIYFQGNSAPDKSGLPSDRFSAERTGGSVSTLTIQRTQQEDSAVYLCASSLGDQINYGYTFGSGTRLTVV.